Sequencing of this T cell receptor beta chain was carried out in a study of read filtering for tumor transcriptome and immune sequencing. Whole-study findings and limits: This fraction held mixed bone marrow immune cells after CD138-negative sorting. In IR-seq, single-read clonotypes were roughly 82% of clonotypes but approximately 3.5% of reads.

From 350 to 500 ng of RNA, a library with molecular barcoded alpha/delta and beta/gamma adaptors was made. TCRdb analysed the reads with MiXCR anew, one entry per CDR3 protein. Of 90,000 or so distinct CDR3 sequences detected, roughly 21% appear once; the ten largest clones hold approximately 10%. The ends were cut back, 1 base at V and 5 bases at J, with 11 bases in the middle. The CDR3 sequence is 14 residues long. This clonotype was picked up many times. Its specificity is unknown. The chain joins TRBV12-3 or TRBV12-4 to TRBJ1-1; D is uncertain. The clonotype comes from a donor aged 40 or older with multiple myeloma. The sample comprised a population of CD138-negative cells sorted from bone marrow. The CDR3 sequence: CASSLVLGGTEAFF. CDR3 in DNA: TGTGCCAGCAGTTTAGTTCTCGGTGGAACTGAAGCTTTCTTT.